The entry below describes one TCR beta chain. The source of the sample is a study of cytomegalovirus exposure and HLA in healthy donors. The PCR ran on 60 Vbeta and 13 Jbeta primers. Sequencing was performed with immunoSEQ multiplex PCR; in TCRdb, only in-frame clones are kept and a portion is missing. The table shows fewer than 140,000 clones, with 75% to 85% occurring only once. Specimen: PBMCs. The sequence was obtained from a man over 45 in good health and CMV-seronegative.

Written as DNA, the CDR3 is TGCGCCAGCAGCTTAGCAACCGGGACTGGGGGTGAGGAAGCTTTCTTT. This sequence encodes CASSLATGTGGEEAFF. The genes are TRBV5-1 and TRBJ1-1, with D perhaps TRBD1 (5 bases). Germline-derived CDR1 and CDR2 are SGHRS and YFSETQ. The CDR3 totals 16 residues. V was cut by 2 bases and J by 8 bases, with 22 bases left in between.